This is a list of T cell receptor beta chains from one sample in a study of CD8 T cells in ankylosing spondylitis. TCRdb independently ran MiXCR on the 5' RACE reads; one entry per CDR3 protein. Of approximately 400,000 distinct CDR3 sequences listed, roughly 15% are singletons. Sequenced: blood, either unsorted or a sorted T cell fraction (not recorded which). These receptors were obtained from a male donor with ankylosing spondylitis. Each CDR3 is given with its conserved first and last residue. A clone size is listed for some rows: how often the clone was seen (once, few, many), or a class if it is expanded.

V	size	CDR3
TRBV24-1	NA	CATMYVTGPNTGELFF
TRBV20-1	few	CSAIPSGRPTDTQYF
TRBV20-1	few	CSARHSGSAGETQYF
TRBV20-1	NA	CSADTGTANSPLHF
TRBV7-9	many	CASSLGTGSVEKLFF
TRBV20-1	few	CSAREPGTGSYGYTF
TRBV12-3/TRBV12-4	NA	CASSPGTSGRGDTQYF
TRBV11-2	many	CASSLAHRGFDEQFF
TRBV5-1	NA	CASSKRGGDTGELFF
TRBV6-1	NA	CASTPKGSRTEAFF
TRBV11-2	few	CASSEGTRGSEKLFF
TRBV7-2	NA	CASSLSPSGNYEQYF
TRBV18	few	CASSQGRGYTGELFF
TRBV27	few	CASSPGKREFPYEQYF
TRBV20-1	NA	CSARDHANGVGELFF
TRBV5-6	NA	CASSGTPGRGSPLHF
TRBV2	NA	CASTNRLAGRNEQSF
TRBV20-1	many	CSATIPTSGSYEQYF
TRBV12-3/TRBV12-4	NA	CASSLAGIKAFF
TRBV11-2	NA	CASSLPPRYGQYF
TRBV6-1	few	CASSKLAENYEQYF
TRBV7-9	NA	CASSLRVGDTEAFF
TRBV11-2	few	CASSSPHPRTSGSYEQYF
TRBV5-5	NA	CASSLTAGSTEAFF
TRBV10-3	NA	CAISTGTTAYEQYF
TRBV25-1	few	CASSDRTAPATNEKLFF
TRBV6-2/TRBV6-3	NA	CASSNELAGPEQYF
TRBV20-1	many	CSANRPSGRTDTQYF
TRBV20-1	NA	CSAPLGVNYGYTF
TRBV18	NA	CASSRSRDEKLFF
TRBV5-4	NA	CASSVDRGYEQYF
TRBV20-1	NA	CSASWRDWNTGELFF
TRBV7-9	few	CASSSQGRAGELFF
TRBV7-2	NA	CASSFEGRGVTEAFF
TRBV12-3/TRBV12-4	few	CASSLVPEVNQPQHF
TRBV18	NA	CASSPAPRTSVTDTQYF
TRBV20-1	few	CSPQQGANARAFF
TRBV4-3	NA	CASSQTGGSGNTIYF
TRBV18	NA	CASSPANRVGETQYF
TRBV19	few	CASSIRVSNEQFF
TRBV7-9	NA	CASSSPGGSYNEQFF
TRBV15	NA	CATTRDTQRNEQFF
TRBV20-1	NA	CSARDRQGTNTGELFF
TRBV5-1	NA	CASSRDGAGGELFF
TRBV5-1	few	CASSLGDGTPQETQYF
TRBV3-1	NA	CASSQLATLTYEQYF
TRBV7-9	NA	CASSVGTGGMADTQYF
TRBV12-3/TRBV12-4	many	CASSLENSGELFF